This entry lists 32 T cell receptor beta chains sequenced from one sample in a study of T cell repertoires in aging, cancer and after chemotherapy. The template was genomic DNA from peripheral blood, not RNA. A mixed TRB-A/B primer pool amplified rearranged TRB by multiplex touch-down PCR. MiXCR, run by TCRdb on the multiplex PCR reads, gives a single entry per CDR3 protein. Among about 6,400 distinct CDR3 sequences listed, 21% were seen once. The sequencing input was blood. These receptors all stem from a human donor with a blood cancer.

The rearrangement uses TRBV7-9 and TRBJ1-3; D is unclear. CDR3 length: 16 residues. Trimming stripped 5 bases from V and 0 bases from J, with 14 bases between. Germline lookup yields CDR1 SEHNR and CDR2 FQNEAQ (reference sequence). The CDR3 DNA reads as TGTGCCAGCAGCGTACAACCGGGCCTCTCTGGAAACACCATATATTTT. Protein: CASSVQPGLSGNTIYF.

By its share, this clonotype is large. This chain joins TRBV29-1 and TRBJ2-2; tentative D call: TRBD1 (5 bases). Trimming removed 1 base at V and 4 bases at J, with 10 bases between. Germline CDR1 is SQVTM and CDR2 is ANQGSEA. The CDR3 has 14 residues. The CDR3 DNA follows: TGCAGCGTTGAAGGGGGCAGGAGCACCGGGGAGCTGTTTTTT. Its translation: CSVEGGRSTGELFF.

J is TRBJ2-7 and V is TRBV5-1; D ambiguous. V dropped 0 bases and J dropped 7 bases, with 11 bases sitting between them. Germline values: CDR1 SGHRS, CDR2 YFSETQ. The CDR3 extends over 13 amino acids. The CDR3 here is CASSLDSQVEQYF. CDR3 sequence (DNA): TGCGCCAGCAGCTTGGATAGCCAAGTAGAGCAGTACTTC.

This clonotype is termed medium-sized. The chain links TRBV6-2 or TRBV6-3 to TRBJ2-5; D gene unclear. This CDR3 region has 12 residues. V was shortened by 3 bases and J by 4 bases, with 6 bases between the two germline ends. Germline V gene sequence: CDR1 MNHEY, CDR2 SVGEGT. The CDR3 is CASSYRRETQYF. The CDR3 DNA reads as TGTGCCAGCAGTTATAGGCGAGAGACCCAGTACTTC.

This clonotype was counted once. The junction does not match germline at one end; this may be a read error. The J gene is TRBJ2-3, the V gene TRBV5-1; the match to TRBD1 covers 8 bases. Germline loops: CDR1 SGHRS, CDR2 YFSETQ. CDR3 length: 16 amino acids. The CDR3 reads CVSSLVVGQGGDTQYF. DNA for the CDR3: TGCGTCAGCAGCTTGGTGGTTGGACAGGGAGGAGATACGCAGTATTTT. The complete variable domain, with remaining parts taken from reference TRBV5-1 and TRBJ2-3, reads KAGVTQTPRYLIKTRGQQVTLSCSPISGHRSVSWYQQTPGQGLQFLFEYFSETQRNKGNFPGRFSGRQFSNSRSEMNVSTLELGDSALYLCVSSLVVGQGGDTQYFGPGTRLTVL.

The count of this clonotype is one. This chain joins TRBV4-2 and TRBJ2-7; D uncertain. Trimming took off 0 bases at V and 6 bases at J, with 12 bases between the two ends. CDR1 and CDR2 from the germline V gene are LGHNA and YNFKEQ. The CDR3 spans 14 residues. Here the CDR3 reads CASSQDIGLGEQYF. As DNA, the CDR3 is TGTGCCAGCAGCCAAGATATCGGGTTGGGCGAGCAGTACTTC.

This chain joins TRBV6-4 and TRBJ1-1; D is perhaps TRBD1 (6 bases). V shed 6 bases and J shed 0 bases, with 20 bases lying between them. Germline V gene data show CDR1 as MRHNA and CDR2 as SNTAGT. The CDR3 is 17 residues long. CDR3 DNA: TGTGCCAGCAGACCTACGGGGGCAGGGGCTATGAACACTGAAGCTTTCTTT. It encodes CASRPTGAGAMNTEAFF.

Concerning this clonotype itself: One end of the junction does not line up with germline, which may come from a read error. The DNA for the CDR3 is TGTAGTGCTAGCCCCTCTGGTTTAGTCCGGTATACTGAAGCTTTCTTT. This translates into CSASPSGLVRYTEAFF. The V gene is TRBV20-1, the J gene TRBJ1-1; D remains unclear. Germline CDR1 and CDR2: DFQATT and SNEGSKA (reference sequence). CDR3 length equals 16 residues.

This clonotype was recorded once. This chain uses TRBV28 with TRBJ2-7; 7 nucleotides agree with TRBD1. Trimming took 3 bases from V and 4 from J; bases not matched to a gene: 6. CDR1 and CDR2 (germline): MDHEN, SYDVKM. The CDR3 length is 14 residues. In nucleotides, the CDR3 is TGTGCCAGCAGTTTGGTACAGGGGATTTACGAGCAGTACTTC. Translating gives CASSLVQGIYEQYF. The variable domain in full, with the rest retrieved from reference TRBV28 and TRBJ2-7, is DVKVTQSSRYLVKRTGEKVFLECVQDMDHENMFWYRQDPGLGLRLIYFSYDVKMKEKGDIPEGYSVSREKKERFSLILESASTNQTSMYLCASSLVQGIYEQYFGPGTRLTVT.

This clonotype is judged medium-sized. This chain links TRBV18 with TRBJ2-7; D remains ambiguous. The germline V gene has CDR1 KGHSH and CDR2 LQKENI. The V and J ends lost 2 bases and 3 bases respectively, with 8 bases between them. The CDR3 spans 13 residues. The CDR3 loop reads CASSPTADYEQYF. CDR3 DNA sequence: TGTGCCAGCTCACCAACGGCAGACTACGAGCAGTACTTC. Together with reference TRBV18 and TRBJ2-7, the CDR3 gives the full variable domain: NAGVMQNPRHLVRRRGQEARLRCSPMKGHSHVYWYRQLPEEGLKFMVYLQKENIIDESGMPKERFSAEFPKEGPSILRIQQVVRGDSAAYFCASSPTADYEQYFGPGTRLTVT.

CDR3 nucleotides: TGTGCCAGCAGCCAAGATCCGGAGTCAGGGGCCCCTAGTGAAAAACTGTTTTTT. Translating it yields CASSQDPESGAPSEKLFF. The chain joins TRBV4-2 to TRBJ1-4; weak D call: TRBD1 (6 bases). This CDR3 spans 18 amino acids. Trimming pared 0 bases from V and 7 bases from J, leaving 21 bases between. CDR1 and CDR2 from the germline V gene are LGHNA and YNFKEQ.

This clonotype is termed medium-sized. This chain connects TRBV19 to TRBJ1-2; D unresolved. This CDR3 comprises 11 residues. V lost 7 bases, J lost 5 bases, and 8 bases lay in between. Germline CDR1 reads LNHDA; CDR2 reads SQIVND (reference sequence). The CDR3 nucleotides read TGTGCCAGTAATGGGAGATATGGCTACACCTTC. Protein product: CASNGRYGYTF.

Comments on this clonotype: It may be a read error: a sequence one base away is much more abundant. The chain links TRBV6-5 to TRBJ1-4, with a possible D match to TRBD1 (5 bases). CDR3 size: 15 residues. V lost 6 bases, J lost 8 bases, and 19 bases lay in between. Germline V gene lookup returns CDR1 MNHEY and CDR2 SVGAGI. CDR3 in DNA: TGTGCCAGCAGCCCACAGGAGGCTGGACGCGAAAAACTGTTTTTT. Amino acid sequence: CASSPQEAGREKLFF.

This clonotype is medium-sized within its sample. V is TRBV30 and J is TRBJ1-1, with D perhaps TRBD1 (6 bases). The CDR3 is made up of 14 amino acids. Trimming removed 2 bases at V and 1 base at J, with 11 bases between. Germline V gene sequence: CDR1 GTSNPN, CDR2 SVGIG (reference sequence). The CDR3 DNA reads as TGTGCCTGGAGTTTGGGACATCCGAACACTGAAGCTTTCTTT. This codes for CAWSLGHPNTEAFF.

This chain connects TRBV18 to TRBJ1-2; 8 nucleotides line up with TRBD1. Per germline, CDR1 KGHSH and CDR2 LQKENI. The CDR3 is made up of 17 amino acids. Unmatched junction bases numbered 13, after V lost 3 bases and J lost 4 bases. The CDR3 bases are TGTGCCAGCTCACCCGGGACAGGTCGGGGTCCGGGCTATGGCTACACCTTC. Its protein is CASSPGTGRGPGYGYTF.

The CDR3 is CNTGELFF. For the CDR3, the DNA is TGTAACACCGGGGAGCTGTTTTTT. The V and J genes are TRBV28 and TRBJ2-2; no definite D call. CDR3 length equals 8 residues. Germline V gene lookup returns CDR1 MDHEN and CDR2 SYDVKM.

In its sample, this clonotype is medium-sized. The chain links TRBV5-5 to TRBJ2-6; a possible D gene is TRBD1 (6 bases). CDR1 and CDR2 from the germline V gene are SGHKS and YYEKEE (reference sequence). V gave up 2 bases and J gave up 2 bases, with 14 bases separating them. There are 17 residues in the CDR3. The DNA for the CDR3 is TGTGCCAGCAGCTTAGGACAGCTAACCCCTGGGGCCAACGTCCTGACTTTC. Translating gives CASSLGQLTPGANVLTF. Variable domain in full (rest from reference TRBV5-5 and TRBJ2-6): DAGVTQSPTHLIKTRGQQVTLRCSPISGHKSVSWYQQVLGQGPQFIFQYYEKEERGRGNFPDRFSARQFPNYSSELNVNALLLGDSALYLCASSLGQLTPGANVLTFGAGSRLTVL.

This rearrangement joins TRBV24-1 to TRBJ2-1; a weak D match, TRBD1 (5 bases). The V end lost 8 bases, the J end lost 0 bases, and 10 bases lay between the germline ends. CDR3 size: 14 residues. Looked up from germline, CDR1 is KGHDR and CDR2 is SFDVKD. CDR3 DNA sequence: TGTGCCACCAACCTGGACAACTCCTACAATGAGCAGTTCTTC. The encoded protein is CATNLDNSYNEQFF.

This clonotype is deemed medium-sized. This rearrangement joins TRBV27 to TRBJ2-7; 9 bases map to TRBD2. The CDR3 sequence is 15 residues long. Unmatched junction bases numbered 12, after V lost 6 bases and J lost 6 bases. The V gene's germline CDR1 is MNHEY and CDR2 SMNVEV (reference sequence). The CDR3 region has the DNA TGTGCCAGCAGCCCTCTGGGTAGCGGGAGCTCCGAGCAGTACTTC. This encodes CASSPLGSGSSEQYF.

This clonotype is categorized as large. The genes are TRBV29-1 and TRBJ2-1, with D possibly TRBD1 on 6 matching bases. This CDR3 comprises 10 residues. V lost 7 bases and J lost 10, with 11 bases in between. Germline V gene data show CDR1 as SQVTM and CDR2 as ANQGSEA. The CDR3 bases are TGCAGCGCAGGACAGACAGAGCAGTTCTTC. Translation: CSAGQTEQFF.

This clonotype was observed a handful of times. The rearrangement uses TRBV7-9 and TRBJ2-1; D gene ambiguous. Germline loops: CDR1 SEHNR, CDR2 FQNEAQ (reference sequence). The CDR3 covers 14 residues. The V gene lost 3 bases and the J gene lost 2 bases, with 8 bases spanning the gap. The DNA for the CDR3 is TGTGCCAGCAGCTTTGGCCAGACCTACAATGAGCAGTTCTTC. It is translated as CASSFGQTYNEQFF.

In its sample, this clonotype was seen a few times. The V and J genes are TRBV7-3 and TRBJ2-1; 8 bases fit TRBD1. The CDR3 sequence is 14 residues long. J was trimmed by 4 bases and V by 5 bases; bases with no gene match: 4. Looked up from germline, CDR1 is SGHTA and CDR2 is FQGTGA. This CDR3 reads CASSPGQEYNEQFF. The CDR3 nucleotides are TGTGCCAGCAGCCCGGGACAGGAATACAATGAGCAGTTCTTC.

Within the sample, this clonotype is medium-sized. The gene calls are TRBV5-4 and TRBJ1-6; TRBD1 matches at 8 bases. V lost 4 bases to trimming and J lost 6 bases; unmatched junction nucleotides: 6. From germline, CDR1 is SGHNT and CDR2 YYREEE (reference sequence). This CDR3 spans 15 amino acids. The CDR3 loop reads CASSPRQGANSPLHF. As DNA, the CDR3 is TGTGCCAGCAGCCCCAGGCAGGGGGCTAATTCACCCCTCCACTTT.

The V and J genes are TRBV30 and TRBJ1-1; 8 bases line up with TRBD1. This CDR3 is 14 amino acids long. Germline V gives CDR1 GTSNPN, CDR2 SVGIG (reference sequence). The junction had 5 bases not matched to a gene; V was cut back by 0 bases and J by 5 bases. The CDR3 region is CAWSVTGGWTEAFF. In DNA form, the CDR3 reads TGTGCCTGGAGTGTAACAGGGGGATGGACTGAAGCTTTCTTT.

A few counts support this clonotype. The rearrangement links TRBV18 to TRBJ2-4; D may be TRBD1 (5 bases). V was pared by 6 bases and J by 0 bases, with 21 bases between. The CDR3 is 18 amino acids. Germline V gene data show CDR1 as KGHSH and CDR2 as LQKENI. In DNA form, the CDR3 reads TGTGCCAGCTCCCCGCAAAAAGGGGATTTCCTAGCCAAAAACATTCAGTACTTC. Its protein is CASSPQKGDFLAKNIQYF.

Sample share makes this clonotype medium-sized (0.01 to 0.1%). The chain employs TRBV6-5 and TRBJ2-3, with TRBD1 as a possible D gene (5 bases). The CDR3 spans 16 residues. Germline values: CDR1 MNHEY, CDR2 SVGAGI. The germline V and J ends were trimmed by 6 bases and 2 bases, with 18 bases remaining between them. CDR3 residues: CASRSPRTPSTDTQYF. The CDR3 nucleotides are TGTGCCAGCAGGAGTCCCCGGACACCCTCCACAGATACGCAGTATTTT.

This chain uses TRBV12-3 or TRBV12-4 with TRBJ1-5; tentatively, D is TRBD1 (5 bases). The CDR3 covers 15 residues. Trimming removed 1 base from V and 4 bases from J, with 11 bases in between. CDR3 coding DNA: TGTGCCAGCAGTTTAGGGGGGGAAGGTAATCAGCCCCAGCATTTT. It yields the protein CASSLGGEGNQPQHF.

This clonotype is categorized as medium-sized. This sequence joins TRBV29-1 and TRBJ1-2, with D possibly being TRBD1 (5 bases). The germline gives CDR1 SQVTM, CDR2 ANQGSEA. Trimming shortened V by 6 bases and J by 7 bases, and 15 bases separated the two germline ends. The CDR3 loop spans 12 amino acids. The CDR3 is CSVNQGLSGYTF. CDR3 nucleotide sequence: TGCAGCGTAAACCAGGGATTGAGTGGCTACACCTTC.

Turning to this clonotype: Since a much larger clone is just one base distant, this may be a read error. The chain uses TRBV6-1 and TRBJ2-1; TRBD2 is a possible D gene (6 bases). Trimming left V 2 bases short and J 0 bases short, with 14 bases between. Germline V gene data show CDR1 as MNHNS and CDR2 as SASEGT. The CDR3 spans 17 residues. The DNA of the CDR3 is TGTGCCAGCAGTGAATTTTTAGCGGAGAGCTCCTACAATGAGCAGTTCTTC. Amino acids: CASSEFLAESSYNEQFF.

This clonotype qualifies as medium-sized. The chain employs TRBV27 and TRBJ1-1; 9 bases agree with TRBD1. This CDR3 is built from 15 residues. Germline V gene lookup returns CDR1 MNHEY and CDR2 SMNVEV (reference sequence). J lost 6 bases, V lost 5 bases, and 10 bases had no gene match. CDR3 sequence (DNA): TGTGCCAGCAGTCCTCCCGGGACAGGGTACCCTGAAGCTTTCTTT. It translates to CASSPPGTGYPEAFF.

This clonotype ranks as medium-sized. The J gene is TRBJ2-5, the V gene TRBV7-2; 9 bases fit TRBD2. The V gene end was trimmed by 2 bases and the J gene end by 7 bases; junction bases not matched to a gene: 8. Germline CDR1 and CDR2: SGHTA and FQGNSA. The CDR3 is made up of 15 amino acids. CDR3 in amino acids: CASSLRREGRGTQYF. CDR3 in DNA: TGTGCCAGCAGCTTAAGGCGGGAGGGTCGGGGGACCCAGTACTTC.

This clonotype is categorized as medium-sized. The genes are TRBV15 and TRBJ2-7; D call uncertain. The V gene lost 4 bases and the J gene lost 1 base, with 11 bases spanning the gap. The germline gives CDR1 LNHNV, CDR2 YYDKDF (reference sequence). The CDR3 has 14 amino acids. CDR3 DNA sequence: TGTGCCACCAGCAAATTCTTAGGGTCCTACGAGCAGTACTTC. Protein sequence: CATSKFLGSYEQYF.